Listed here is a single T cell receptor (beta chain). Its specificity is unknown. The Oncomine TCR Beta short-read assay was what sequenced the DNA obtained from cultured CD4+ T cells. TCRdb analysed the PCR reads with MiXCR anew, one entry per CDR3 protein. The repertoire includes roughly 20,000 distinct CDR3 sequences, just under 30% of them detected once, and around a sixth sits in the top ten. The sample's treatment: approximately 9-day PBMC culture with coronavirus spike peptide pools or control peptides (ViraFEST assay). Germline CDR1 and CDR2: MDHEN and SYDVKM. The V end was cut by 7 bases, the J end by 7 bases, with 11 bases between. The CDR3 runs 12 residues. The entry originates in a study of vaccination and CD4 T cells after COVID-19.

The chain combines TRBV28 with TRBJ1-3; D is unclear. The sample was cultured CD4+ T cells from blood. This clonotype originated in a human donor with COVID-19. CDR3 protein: CASTDYGNTIYF. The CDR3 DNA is TGTGCCAGCACCGACTATGGGAACACCATATATTTT.